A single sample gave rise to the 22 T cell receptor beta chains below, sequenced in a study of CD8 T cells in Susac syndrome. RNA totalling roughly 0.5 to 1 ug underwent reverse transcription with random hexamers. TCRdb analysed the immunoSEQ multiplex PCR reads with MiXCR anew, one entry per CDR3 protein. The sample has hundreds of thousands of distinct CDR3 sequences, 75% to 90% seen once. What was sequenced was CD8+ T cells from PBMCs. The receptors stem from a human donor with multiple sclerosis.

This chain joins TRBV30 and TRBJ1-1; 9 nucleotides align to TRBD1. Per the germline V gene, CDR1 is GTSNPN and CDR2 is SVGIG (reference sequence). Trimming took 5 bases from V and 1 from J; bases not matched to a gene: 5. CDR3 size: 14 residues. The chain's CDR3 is CAWHPGQGNTEAFF. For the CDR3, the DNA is TGTGCCTGGCACCCGGGACAGGGGAACACTGAAGCTTTCTTT. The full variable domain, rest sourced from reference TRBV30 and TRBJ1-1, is SQTIHQWPATLVQPVGSPLSLECTVEGTSNPNLYWYRQAAGRGLQLLFYSVGIGQISSEVPQNLSASRPQDRQFILSSKKLLLSDSGFYLCAWHPGQGNTEAFFGQGTRLTVV.

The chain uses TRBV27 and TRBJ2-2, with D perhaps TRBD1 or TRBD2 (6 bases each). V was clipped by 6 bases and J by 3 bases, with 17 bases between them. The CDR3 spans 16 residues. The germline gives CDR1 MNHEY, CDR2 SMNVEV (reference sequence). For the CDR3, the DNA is TGTGCCAGCAGACCGTGGGGGGCAGGGTACACCGGGGAGCTGTTTTTT. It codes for CASRPWGAGYTGELFF.

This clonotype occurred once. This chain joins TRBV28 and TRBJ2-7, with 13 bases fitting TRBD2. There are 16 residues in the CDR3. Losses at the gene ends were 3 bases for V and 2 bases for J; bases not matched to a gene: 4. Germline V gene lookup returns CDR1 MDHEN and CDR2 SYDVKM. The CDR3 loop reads CASSFGTSGAPYEQYF. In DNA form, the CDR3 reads TGTGCCAGCAGTTTTGGGACTAGCGGGGCCCCCTACGAGCAGTACTTC.

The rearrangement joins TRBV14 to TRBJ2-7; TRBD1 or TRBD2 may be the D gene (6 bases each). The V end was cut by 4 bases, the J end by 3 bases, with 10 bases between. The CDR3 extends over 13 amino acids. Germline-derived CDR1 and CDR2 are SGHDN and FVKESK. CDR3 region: CASSPRGHYEQYF. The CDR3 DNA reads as TGTGCCAGCAGCCCCCGGGGGCACTACGAGCAGTACTTC. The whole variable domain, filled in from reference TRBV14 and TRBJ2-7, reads EAGVTQFPSHSVIEKGQTVTLRCDPISGHDNLYWYRRVMGKEIKFLLHFVKESKQDESGMPNNRFLAERTGGTYSTLKVQPAELEDSGVYFCASSPRGHYEQYFGPGTRLTVT.

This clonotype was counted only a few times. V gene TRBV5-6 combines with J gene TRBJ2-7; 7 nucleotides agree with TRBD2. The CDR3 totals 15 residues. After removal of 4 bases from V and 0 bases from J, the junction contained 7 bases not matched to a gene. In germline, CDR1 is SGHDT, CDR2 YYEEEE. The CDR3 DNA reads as TGTGCCAGCAGCCTTATAGCGGGTCCCTCCTACGAGCAGTACTTC. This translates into CASSLIAGPSYEQYF. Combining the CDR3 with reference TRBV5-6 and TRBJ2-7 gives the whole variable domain DAGVTQSPTHLIKTRGQQVTLRCSPKSGHDTVSWYQQALGQGPQFIFQYYEEEERQRGNFPDRFSGHQFPNYSSELNVNALLLGDSALYLCASSLIAGPSYEQYFGPGTRLTVT.

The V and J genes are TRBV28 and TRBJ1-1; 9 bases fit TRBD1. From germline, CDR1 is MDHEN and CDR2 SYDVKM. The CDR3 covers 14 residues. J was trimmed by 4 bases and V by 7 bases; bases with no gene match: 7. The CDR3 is CASNSPGQGTEAFF. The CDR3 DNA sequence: TGTGCCAGCAATTCCCCGGGACAGGGCACTGAAGCTTTCTTT. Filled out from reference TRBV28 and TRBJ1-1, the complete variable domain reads DVKVTQSSRYLVKRTGEKVFLECVQDMDHENMFWYRQDPGLGLRLIYFSYDVKMKEKGDIPEGYSVSREKKERFSLILESASTNQTSMYLCASNSPGQGTEAFFGQGTRLTVV.

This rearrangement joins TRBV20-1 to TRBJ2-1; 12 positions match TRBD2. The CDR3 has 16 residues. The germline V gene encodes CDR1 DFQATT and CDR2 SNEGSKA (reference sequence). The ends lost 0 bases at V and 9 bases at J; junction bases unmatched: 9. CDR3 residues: CSARDRRLAGEGEQFF. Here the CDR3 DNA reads TGCAGTGCTAGAGATAGGAGACTAGCGGGAGAGGGTGAGCAGTTCTTC.

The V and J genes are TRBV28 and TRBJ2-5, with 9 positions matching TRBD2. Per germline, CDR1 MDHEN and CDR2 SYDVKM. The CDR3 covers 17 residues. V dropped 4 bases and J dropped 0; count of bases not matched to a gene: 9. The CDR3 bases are TGTGCCAGCAGTTCGTTAGCGGGAGAGATGTACCAAGAGACCCAGTACTTC. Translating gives CASSSLAGEMYQETQYF.

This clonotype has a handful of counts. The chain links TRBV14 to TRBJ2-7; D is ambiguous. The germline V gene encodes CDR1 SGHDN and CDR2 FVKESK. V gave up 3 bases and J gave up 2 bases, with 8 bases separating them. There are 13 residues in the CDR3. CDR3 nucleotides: TGTGCCAGCAGCCAGGAACTTGCCTACGAGCAGTACTTC. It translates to CASSQELAYEQYF.

The CDR3 nucleotides are TGTGCCAGCCTCGCTCCAGGTCACACTGAAGCTTTCTTT. It specifies CASLAPGHTEAFF. The J gene is TRBJ1-1, the V gene TRBV6-1, with D hard to call. This CDR3 region has 13 residues. Germline values: CDR1 MNHNS, CDR2 SASEGT. Trimming cost V 8 bases and J 3 bases, with 13 bases left between them.

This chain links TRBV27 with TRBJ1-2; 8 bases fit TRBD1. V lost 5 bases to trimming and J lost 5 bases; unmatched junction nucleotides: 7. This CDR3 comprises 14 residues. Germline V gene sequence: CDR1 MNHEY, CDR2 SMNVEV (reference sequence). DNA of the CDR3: TGTGCCAGCAGTCCTGCAGGGGGCGGTTATGGCTACACCTTC. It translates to CASSPAGGGYGYTF.

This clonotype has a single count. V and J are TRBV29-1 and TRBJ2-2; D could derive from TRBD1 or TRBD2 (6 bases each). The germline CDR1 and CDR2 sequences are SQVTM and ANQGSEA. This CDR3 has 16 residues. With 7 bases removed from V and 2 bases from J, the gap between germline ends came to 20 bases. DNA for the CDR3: TGCAGCGCGATGGGAGGACAGACAGCAAACACCGGGGAGCTGTTTTTT. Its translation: CSAMGGQTANTGELFF.

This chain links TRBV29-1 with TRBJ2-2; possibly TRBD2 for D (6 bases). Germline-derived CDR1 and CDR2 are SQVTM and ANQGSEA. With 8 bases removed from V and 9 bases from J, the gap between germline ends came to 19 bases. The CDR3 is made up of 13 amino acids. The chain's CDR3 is CSLGGGAGRELFF. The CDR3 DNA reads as TGCAGCCTAGGAGGAGGGGCAGGGAGGGAGCTGTTTTTT.

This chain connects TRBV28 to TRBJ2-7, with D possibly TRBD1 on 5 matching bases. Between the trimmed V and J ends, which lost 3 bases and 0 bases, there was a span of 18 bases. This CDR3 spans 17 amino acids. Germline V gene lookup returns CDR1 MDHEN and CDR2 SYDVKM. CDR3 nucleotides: TGTGCCAGCAGTTTTCGGATACAGGTTCTGTCCTCCTACGAGCAGTACTTC. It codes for CASSFRIQVLSSYEQYF.

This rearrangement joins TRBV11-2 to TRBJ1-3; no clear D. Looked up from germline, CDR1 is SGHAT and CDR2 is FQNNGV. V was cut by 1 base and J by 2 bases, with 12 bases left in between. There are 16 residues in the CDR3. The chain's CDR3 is CASSLVGYHPGNTIYF. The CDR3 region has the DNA TGTGCCAGCAGCTTAGTGGGGTATCATCCTGGAAACACCATATATTTT.

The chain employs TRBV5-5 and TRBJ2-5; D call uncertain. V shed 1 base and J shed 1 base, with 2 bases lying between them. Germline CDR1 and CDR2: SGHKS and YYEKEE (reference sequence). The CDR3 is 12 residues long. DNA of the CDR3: TGTGCCAGCAGCTTGTTCCAAGAGACCCAGTACTTC. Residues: CASSLFQETQYF.

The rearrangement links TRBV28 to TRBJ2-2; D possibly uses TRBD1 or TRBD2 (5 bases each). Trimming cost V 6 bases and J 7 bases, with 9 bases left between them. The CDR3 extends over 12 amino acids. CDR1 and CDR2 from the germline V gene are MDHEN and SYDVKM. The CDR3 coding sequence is TGTGCCAGCAGCCGGGACGGCGGGGAGCTGTTTTTT. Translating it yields CASSRDGGELFF.

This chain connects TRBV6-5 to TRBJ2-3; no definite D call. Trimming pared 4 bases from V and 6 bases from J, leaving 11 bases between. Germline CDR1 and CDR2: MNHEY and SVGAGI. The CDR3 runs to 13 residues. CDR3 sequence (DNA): TGTGCCAGCAGTTCACTTAGTAAGGATACGCAGTATTTT. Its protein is CASSSLSKDTQYF.

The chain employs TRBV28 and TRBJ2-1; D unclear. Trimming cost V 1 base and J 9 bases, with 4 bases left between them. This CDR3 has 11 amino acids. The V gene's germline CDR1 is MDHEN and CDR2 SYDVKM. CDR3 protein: CASSLLAEQFF. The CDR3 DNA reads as TGTGCCAGCAGTTTATTGGCTGAGCAGTTCTTC.

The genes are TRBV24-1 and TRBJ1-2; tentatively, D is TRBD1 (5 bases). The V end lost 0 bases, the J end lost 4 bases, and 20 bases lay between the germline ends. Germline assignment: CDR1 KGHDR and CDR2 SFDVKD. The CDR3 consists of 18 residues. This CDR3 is CATSDLLEKGFVSYGYTF. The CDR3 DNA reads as TGTGCCACCAGTGATTTGCTAGAGAAGGGGTTCGTGAGCTATGGCTACACCTTC.

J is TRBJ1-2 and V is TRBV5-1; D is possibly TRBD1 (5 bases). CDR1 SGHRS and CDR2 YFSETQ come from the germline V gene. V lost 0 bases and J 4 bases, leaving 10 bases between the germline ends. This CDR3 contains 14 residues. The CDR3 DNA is TGCGCCAGCAGCTTGGCGCAGGGTGTCTATGGCTACACCTTC. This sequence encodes CASSLAQGVYGYTF.

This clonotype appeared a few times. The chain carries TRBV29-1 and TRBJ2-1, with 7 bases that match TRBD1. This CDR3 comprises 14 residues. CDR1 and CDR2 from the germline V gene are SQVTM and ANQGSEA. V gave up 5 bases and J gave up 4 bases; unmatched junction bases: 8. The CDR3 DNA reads TGCAGCGTTTTCACCGGGACAGAGTACAATGAGCAGTTCTTC. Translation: CSVFTGTEYNEQFF.